The next 30 T cell receptor beta chains were all read from a single sample in a study of OX40 agonist ivuxolimab in advanced cancers. The table came from immunoSEQ multiplex PCR; TCRdb's copy has only in-frame clones and leaves some out. This sample has tens of thousands of clones, with around nine tenths found just once. The sequencing used CD4+ or CD8+ T cells sorted from blood, collected in a trial of the OX40 agonist ivuxolimab. The receptors here all came from an adult with an advanced solid tumor such as melanoma, head and neck, liver or kidney cancer.

This clone is a singleton in its sample. J is TRBJ2-1 and V is TRBV5-6; TRBD2 is a possible D gene (6 bases). Trimming left V 7 bases short and J 5 bases short, with 19 bases between. The germline gives CDR1 SGHDT, CDR2 YYEEEE. The CDR3 is 15 amino acids. CDR3 loop: CASQRGVGANNEQFF. CDR3 nucleotides: TGTGCCAGCCAACGCGGGGTCGGGGCTAACAATGAGCAGTTCTTC.

DNA for the CDR3: TGTGCCAGCAGCTTCCGGGCTAACACCGGGGAGCTGTTTTTT. Its protein product is CASSFRANTGELFF. V and J are TRBV7-2 and TRBJ2-2; the D is unclear. The V and J ends lost 3 bases and 2 bases respectively, with 7 bases between them. Germline V gene data show CDR1 as SGHTA and CDR2 as FQGNSA. CDR3 length equals 14 residues.

The chain employs TRBV18 and TRBJ2-5; 8 nucleotides line up with TRBD1. The J call may not be correct, given that the DNA end is closer to TRBJ2-7. This CDR3 spans 14 amino acids. CDR1 and CDR2 from the germline V gene are KGHSH and LQKENI. CDR3 sequence: CASSRTGGNYEQYF. The CDR3 nucleotides read TGTGCCAGCTCCCGAACAGGGGGGAACTACGAGCAGTACTTC.

The rearrangement links TRBV28 to TRBJ1-2; D uncertain. The germline V gene encodes CDR1 MDHEN and CDR2 SYDVKM. The length of the CDR3 is 15 residues. With 5 bases removed from V and 7 bases from J, the gap between germline ends came to 20 bases. The CDR3 loop reads CASSLGIGRGSGYTF. DNA for the CDR3: TGTGCCAGCAGTCTGGGGATAGGTCGAGGCTCTGGCTACACCTTC.

J is TRBJ1-5 and V is TRBV18; unclear D gene. Trimming shortened V by 3 bases and J by 3 bases, and 15 bases separated the two germline ends. The CDR3 loop spans 16 amino acids. Per the germline V gene, CDR1 is KGHSH and CDR2 is LQKENI. CDR3 protein: CASSPAPASYNQPQHF. The CDR3 DNA sequence: TGTGCCAGCTCACCCGCGCCAGCGTCTTACAATCAGCCCCAGCATTTT.

V usage is TRBV29-1 and J usage is TRBJ1-1; 9 bases are a match to TRBD1. V trimming: 7 bases; J trimming: 5 bases; junction bases outside the gene matches: 8. The CDR3 length is 13 residues. CDR1 and CDR2 from the germline V gene are SQVTM and ANQGSEA. CDR3 sequence: CSANGQGSTEAFF. The DNA of the CDR3 is TGCAGCGCTAACGGACAGGGGAGTACTGAAGCTTTCTTT.

V is TRBV6-4 and J is TRBJ2-2; TRBD1 is a possible D gene (5 bases). There are 14 residues in the CDR3. The germline V gene has CDR1 MRHNA and CDR2 SNTAGT. The V and J ends lost 4 bases and 4 bases respectively, with 10 bases between them. CDR3 DNA: TGTGCCAGCAGTGCTTCCCAGGGCACCGGGGAGCTGTTTTTT. It translates to CASSASQGTGELFF.

V usage is TRBV6-5 and J usage is TRBJ2-1; TRBD2 matches at 9 bases. V trimming: 2 bases; J trimming: 15 bases; junction bases outside the gene matches: 11. CDR1 is MNHEY, CDR2 SVGAGI, per germline. The CDR3 is made up of 14 amino acids. The CDR3: CASSYRGSGGGRFF. The CDR3 nucleotides are TGTGCCAGCAGTTACCGGGGTAGCGGGGGAGGGCGGTTCTTC.

V usage is TRBV2 and J usage is TRBJ2-1, with D maybe TRBD2 (6 bases). V gave up 8 bases and J gave up 0 bases, with 17 bases separating them. This CDR3 comprises 16 residues. CDR1 and CDR2 from the germline V gene are SNHLY and FYNNEI. In DNA form, the CDR3 reads TGTGCCAGCGAGACTAGTGGGGCGAGCTCCTACAATGAGCAGTTCTTC. Amino acid sequence: CASETSGASSYNEQFF.

As concerns this clone: The same CDR3 is also encoded by other DNA sequences in this sample. This chain connects TRBV6-1 to TRBJ1-2; D is unresolved. The length of the CDR3 is 13 residues. The germline V gene encodes CDR1 MNHNS and CDR2 SASEGT. Trimming pared 3 bases from V and 5 bases from J, leaving 10 bases between. CDR3: CASSDGRSYGYTF. The CDR3 DNA reads as TGTGCCAGCAGTGACGGACGGAGTTATGGCTACACCTTC.

The rearrangement uses TRBV5-1 and TRBJ2-1, with 7 bases lining up with TRBD1. CDR1 and CDR2 (germline): SGHRS, YFSETQ. The CDR3 totals 14 residues. Trimming cost V 6 bases and J 6 bases; bases outside gene matches: 9. CDR3 loop: CASNPRDRVNEQFF. The CDR3 DNA sequence: TGCGCCAGCAACCCCCGGGACAGAGTCAATGAGCAGTTCTTC. Variable domain in full (rest from reference TRBV5-1 and TRBJ2-1): KAGVTQTPRYLIKTRGQQVTLSCSPISGHRSVSWYQQTPGQGLQFLFEYFSETQRNKGNFPGRFSGRQFSNSRSEMNVSTLELGDSALYLCASNPRDRVNEQFFGPGTRLTVL.

The rearrangement joins TRBV29-1 to TRBJ2-1, with 8 bases lining up with TRBD1. This CDR3 has 14 amino acids. Germline CDR1 reads SQVTM; CDR2 reads ANQGSEA. The V and J ends lost 7 bases and 7 bases, in that order; junction bases with no gene match: 12. The CDR3 spells CSADRTGLGNEQFF. The DNA of the CDR3 is TGCAGCGCAGATAGGACAGGGCTTGGGAATGAGCAGTTCTTC.

This clone was recorded once. The chain uses TRBV7-2 and TRBJ2-5, with D maybe TRBD1 (5 bases). The CDR3 is 14 amino acids. Per germline, CDR1 SGHTA and CDR2 FQGNSA. V lost 7 bases to trimming and J lost 2 bases, with 14 bases between them. The CDR3 region is CASKPSTAQETQYF. The CDR3 DNA sequence: TGTGCCAGCAAACCCTCGACAGCACAAGAGACCCAGTACTTC.

For the CDR3, the DNA is TGTGCCAGCAGCGTAGGCCAGGAGGACACTGAAGCTTTCTTT. It specifies CASSVGQEDTEAFF. This chain joins TRBV9 and TRBJ1-1; D ambiguous. CDR1 is SGDLS, CDR2 YYNGEE, per germline. V was shortened by 0 bases and J by 3 bases, with 9 bases between the two germline ends. This CDR3 region has 14 residues.

The rearrangement links TRBV28 to TRBJ1-5, with a possible D match to TRBD1 (5 bases). Germline V gene sequence: CDR1 MDHEN, CDR2 SYDVKM. V lost 3 bases to trimming and J lost 7 bases, with 13 bases between them. The CDR3 sequence is 14 residues long. For the CDR3, the DNA is TGTGCCAGCAGTTTCCCAGGGTGGGGGCAGCCCCAGCATTTT. Translated: CASSFPGWGQPQHF. The entire variable domain, with the rest obtained from reference TRBV28 and TRBJ1-5, is as follows: DVKVTQSSRYLVKRTGEKVFLECVQDMDHENMFWYRQDPGLGLRLIYFSYDVKMKEKGDIPEGYSVSREKKERFSLILESASTNQTSMYLCASSFPGWGQPQHFGDGTRLSIL.

The chain carries TRBV20-1 and TRBJ2-5; D is possibly TRBD1 (6 bases). V lost 6 bases and J lost 9, with 11 bases in between. The CDR3 spans 10 residues. Germline loops: CDR1 DFQATT, CDR2 SNEGSKA (reference sequence). For the CDR3, the DNA is TGCAGTGCGAAAAGACAGGCCCAGTACTTC. The encoded protein is CSAKRQAQYF.

CDR3 sequence: CASTLGLVGAINEQFF. CDR3 DNA sequence: TGCGCCAGCACCCTAGGACTAGTGGGGGCCATCAATGAGCAGTTCTTC. The gene calls are TRBV10-1 and TRBJ2-1; the D gene is possibly TRBD2 (7 bases). CDR1 is WNHNN and CDR2 is SYGVQD in the germline V gene (reference sequence). V lost 7 bases and J lost 6, with 22 bases in between. This CDR3 has 16 residues.

V and J are TRBV18 and TRBJ1-1; TRBD1 agrees at 11 bases. After removal of 6 bases from V and 6 bases from J, the junction contained 6 bases not matched to a gene. Germline loops: CDR1 KGHSH, CDR2 LQKENI. This CDR3 has 14 residues. The CDR3 region is CASSTDRGRSEAFF. The CDR3 DNA reads as TGTGCCAGCTCCACGGACAGGGGGCGGTCTGAAGCTTTCTTT.

This chain connects TRBV18 to TRBJ1-1; TRBD1 is a possible D gene (6 bases). Germline CDR1 and CDR2: KGHSH and LQKENI. Between the trimmed V and J ends, which lost 3 bases and 4 bases, there was a span of 18 bases. CDR3 length: 16 amino acids. The CDR3 protein is CASSPYTGSGGTEAFF. In DNA form, the CDR3 reads TGTGCCAGCTCACCCTACACAGGGTCTGGGGGCACTGAAGCTTTCTTT.

The chain recombines TRBV9 with TRBJ2-3; 8 bases fit TRBD2. This CDR3 has 16 residues. The V and J ends lost 3 bases and 1 base, in that order; junction bases with no gene match: 7. Germline assignment: CDR1 SGDLS and CDR2 YYNGEE. The CDR3 loop reads CASSATSEGGTDTQYF. Written as DNA, the CDR3 is TGTGCCAGCAGCGCGACTAGCGAGGGGGGCACAGATACGCAGTATTTT.

The DNA for the CDR3 is TGCGCCAGCAGCTGGACAGGGACTGAAGCTTTCTTT. Translating it yields CASSWTGTEAFF. The chain is built from TRBV5-1 and TRBJ1-1, with 8 bases matching TRBD1. The germline V gene encodes CDR1 SGHRS and CDR2 YFSETQ. After removal of 3 bases from V and 5 bases from J, the junction contained 0 bases not matched to a gene. This CDR3 has 12 residues.

The chain links TRBV18 to TRBJ2-2; TRBD1 matches 7 bases. V dropped 3 bases and J dropped 4; count of bases not matched to a gene: 5. CDR3 length: 15 residues. The V gene's germline CDR1 is KGHSH and CDR2 LQKENI. The CDR3: CASSPRQGTTGELFF. The CDR3 DNA is TGTGCCAGCTCACCGAGACAGGGAACCACCGGGGAGCTGTTTTTT. Full variable domain (remainder filled in from reference TRBV18 and TRBJ2-2): NAGVMQNPRHLVRRRGQEARLRCSPMKGHSHVYWYRQLPEEGLKFMVYLQKENIIDESGMPKERFSAEFPKEGPSILRIQQVVRGDSAAYFCASSPRQGTTGELFFGEGSRLTVL.

CDR3 nucleotide sequence: TGTGCCAGCAGTTCCCCCTGGACTGGGGGTACCGGGGAGCTGTTTTTT. Its translation is CASSSPWTGGTGELFF. The chain employs TRBV6-6 and TRBJ2-2; either TRBD1 or TRBD2 may fit D (5 bases each). V was cut by 4 bases and J by 5 bases, with 17 bases left in between. The germline V gene has CDR1 MNHNY and CDR2 SVGAGI (reference sequence). The CDR3 extends over 16 amino acids.

V is TRBV7-9 and J is TRBJ2-7; no clear D gene. The germline V gene encodes CDR1 SEHNR and CDR2 FQNEAQ (reference sequence). Trimming left V 4 bases short and J 2 bases short, with 9 bases between. This CDR3 is 13 amino acids long. The chain's CDR3 is CASSSGRTYEQYF. The CDR3 DNA is TGTGCCAGCAGCTCCGGACGGACCTACGAGCAGTACTTC.

This chain uses TRBV2 with TRBJ2-3; D possibly corresponds to TRBD2 (5 bases). Trimming cost V 3 bases and J 2 bases, with 12 bases left between them. The CDR3 consists of 15 residues. Germline CDR1 SNHLY, CDR2 FYNNEI. CDR3 coding DNA: TGTGCCAGCAGTGAGTGGTGGGGAGCCACAGATACGCAGTATTTT. Protein product: CASSEWWGATDTQYF.

The V and J genes are TRBV18 and TRBJ2-1; D may be TRBD1 (6 bases). This CDR3 is 14 amino acids long. The V and J ends lost 3 bases and 8 bases respectively, with 14 bases between them. Germline CDR1 reads KGHSH; CDR2 reads LQKENI. CDR3 loop: CASSPPLAGDEQFF. The CDR3 DNA follows: TGTGCCAGCTCACCCCCTCTAGCAGGGGATGAGCAGTTCTTC.

The chain uses TRBV19 and TRBJ1-2, with TRBD1 identical over 9 bases. Germline V lookup: CDR1 LNHDA, CDR2 SQIVND (reference sequence). The CDR3 has 13 residues. J lost 5 bases, V lost 9 bases, and 7 bases had no gene match. The CDR3 DNA reads as TGTGCCAGCCAACAGGGGGCTGGGTATGGCTACACCTTC. This codes for CASQQGAGYGYTF.

J is TRBJ1-5 and V is TRBV9, with D tentatively TRBD1 (6 bases). Germline V gene lookup returns CDR1 SGDLS and CDR2 YYNGEE. This CDR3 is 15 amino acids long. V lost 3 bases and J 3 bases, leaving 13 bases between the germline ends. The CDR3 sequence is CASSGTGSVNQPQHF. CDR3 in DNA: TGTGCCAGCAGCGGAACAGGGTCGGTCAATCAGCCCCAGCATTTT.

V is TRBV5-4 and J is TRBJ2-7; D may be TRBD1 (6 bases). This CDR3 spans 13 amino acids. Deletions cut 4 bases from V and 7 bases from J, with 15 bases between. Germline CDR1 reads SGHNT; CDR2 reads YYREEE (reference sequence). The CDR3 loop reads CASSPPGADEQYF. In DNA, the CDR3 is TGTGCCAGCAGCCCACCAGGGGCGGATGAGCAGTACTTC. Based on the CDR3 plus reference TRBV5-4 and TRBJ2-7, the full variable domain is ETGVTQSPTHLIKTRGQQVTLRCSSQSGHNTVSWYQQALGQGPQFIFQYYREEENGRGNFPPRFSGLQFPNYSSELNVNALELDDSALYLCASSPPGADEQYFGPGTRLTVT.

The chain has TRBV2 and TRBJ2-3; D gene uncertain. The V gene's germline CDR1 is SNHLY and CDR2 FYNNEI. V was trimmed by 8 bases and J by 5 bases, leaving 8 bases between them. This CDR3 contains 11 residues. The CDR3, as DNA: TGTGCCAGCTCCCCCCAAGATACGCAGTATTTT. It translates to CASSPQDTQYF.